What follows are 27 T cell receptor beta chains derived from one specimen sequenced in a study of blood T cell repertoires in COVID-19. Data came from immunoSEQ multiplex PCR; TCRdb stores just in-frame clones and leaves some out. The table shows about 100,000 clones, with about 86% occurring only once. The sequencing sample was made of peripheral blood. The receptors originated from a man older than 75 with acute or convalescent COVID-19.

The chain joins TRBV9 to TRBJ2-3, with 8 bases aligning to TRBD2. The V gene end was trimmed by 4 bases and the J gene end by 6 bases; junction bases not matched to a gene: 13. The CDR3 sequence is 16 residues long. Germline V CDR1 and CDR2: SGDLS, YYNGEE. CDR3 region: CASSPRGLAPVDTQYF. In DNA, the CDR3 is TGTGCCAGCAGCCCTCGAGGACTAGCTCCCGTCGATACGCAGTATTTT. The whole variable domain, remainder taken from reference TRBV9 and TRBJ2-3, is DSGVTQTPKHLITATGQRVTLRCSPRSGDLSVYWYQQSLDQGLQFLIQYYNGEERAKGNILERFSAQQFPDLHSELNLSSLELGDSALYFCASSPRGLAPVDTQYFGPGTRLTVL.

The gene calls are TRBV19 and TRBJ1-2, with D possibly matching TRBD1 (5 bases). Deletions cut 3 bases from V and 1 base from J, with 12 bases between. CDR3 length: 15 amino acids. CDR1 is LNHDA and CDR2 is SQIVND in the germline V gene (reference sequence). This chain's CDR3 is CASSMGQIDNYGYTF. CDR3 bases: TGTGCCAGTAGTATGGGGCAGATTGATAACTATGGCTACACCTTC.

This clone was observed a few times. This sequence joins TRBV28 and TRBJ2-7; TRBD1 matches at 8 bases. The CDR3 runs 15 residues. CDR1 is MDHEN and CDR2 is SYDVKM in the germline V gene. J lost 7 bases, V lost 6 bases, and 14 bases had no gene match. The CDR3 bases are TGTGCCAGCAGGGCCCCGGGACAGGCTCGCGGGGAGCAGTACTTC. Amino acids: CASRAPGQARGEQYF. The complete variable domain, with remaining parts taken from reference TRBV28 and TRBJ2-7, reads DVKVTQSSRYLVKRTGEKVFLECVQDMDHENMFWYRQDPGLGLRLIYFSYDVKMKEKGDIPEGYSVSREKKERFSLILESASTNQTSMYLCASRAPGQARGEQYFGPGTRLTVT.

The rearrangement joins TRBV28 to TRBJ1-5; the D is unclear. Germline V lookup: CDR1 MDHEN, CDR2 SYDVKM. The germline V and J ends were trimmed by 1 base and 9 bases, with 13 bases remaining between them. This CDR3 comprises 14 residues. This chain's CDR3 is CASSLSDPSRPQHF. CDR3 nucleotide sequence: TGTGCCAGCAGTTTATCCGATCCTAGTCGGCCCCAGCATTTT.

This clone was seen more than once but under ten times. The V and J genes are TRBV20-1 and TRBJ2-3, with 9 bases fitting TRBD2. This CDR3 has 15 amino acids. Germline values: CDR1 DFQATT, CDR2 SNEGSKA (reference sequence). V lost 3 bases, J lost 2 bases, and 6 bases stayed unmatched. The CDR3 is CSASTLAGITDTQYF. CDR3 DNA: TGCAGTGCTAGTACCCTAGCGGGGATCACAGATACGCAGTATTTT.

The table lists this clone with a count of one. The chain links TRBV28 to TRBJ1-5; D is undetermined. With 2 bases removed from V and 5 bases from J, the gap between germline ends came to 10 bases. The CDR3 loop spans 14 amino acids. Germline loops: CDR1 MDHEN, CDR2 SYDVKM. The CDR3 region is CASSLHPEYQPQHF. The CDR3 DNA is TGTGCCAGCAGTTTACATCCAGAATATCAGCCCCAGCATTTT.

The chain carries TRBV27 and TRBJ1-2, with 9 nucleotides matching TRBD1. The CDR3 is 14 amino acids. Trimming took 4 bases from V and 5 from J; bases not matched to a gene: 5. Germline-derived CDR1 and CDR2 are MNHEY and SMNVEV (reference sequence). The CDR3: CASSSQGQGYGYTF. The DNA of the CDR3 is TGTGCCAGCAGTTCCCAAGGACAGGGGTATGGCTACACCTTC.

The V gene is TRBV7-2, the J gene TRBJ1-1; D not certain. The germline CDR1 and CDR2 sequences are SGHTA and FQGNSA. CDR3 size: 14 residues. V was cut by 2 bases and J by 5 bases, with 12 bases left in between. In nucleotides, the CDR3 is TGTGCCAGCAGCTTATTTAGTAGAGGAACTGAAGCTTTCTTT. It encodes CASSLFSRGTEAFF.

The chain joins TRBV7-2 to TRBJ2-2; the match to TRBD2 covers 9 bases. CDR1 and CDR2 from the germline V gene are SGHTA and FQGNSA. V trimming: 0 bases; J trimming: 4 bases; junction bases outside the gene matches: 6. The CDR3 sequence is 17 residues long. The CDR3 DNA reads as TGTGCCAGCAGCTTAGCTAGCGGGAGCGGAGGCACCGGGGAGCTGTTTTTT. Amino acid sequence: CASSLASGSGGTGELFF.

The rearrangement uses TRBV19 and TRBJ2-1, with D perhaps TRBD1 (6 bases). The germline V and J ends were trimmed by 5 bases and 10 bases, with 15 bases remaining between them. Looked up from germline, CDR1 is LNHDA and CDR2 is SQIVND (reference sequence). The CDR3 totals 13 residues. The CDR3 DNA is TGTGCCAGTAGTGCCACCCTGGACAGAGAGCAGTTCTTC. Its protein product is CASSATLDREQFF.

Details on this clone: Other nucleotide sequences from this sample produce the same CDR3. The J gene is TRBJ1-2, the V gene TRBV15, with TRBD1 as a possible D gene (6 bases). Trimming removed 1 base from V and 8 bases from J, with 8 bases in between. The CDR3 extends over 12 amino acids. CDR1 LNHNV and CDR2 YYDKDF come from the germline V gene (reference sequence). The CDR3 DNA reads TGTGCCACCAGCAGAGGGGGGCGCGGCTACACCTTC. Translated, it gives CATSRGGRGYTF.

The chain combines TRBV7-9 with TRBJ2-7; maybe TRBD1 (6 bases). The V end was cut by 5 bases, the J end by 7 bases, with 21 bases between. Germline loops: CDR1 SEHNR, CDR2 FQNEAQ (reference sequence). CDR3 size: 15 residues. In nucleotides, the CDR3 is TGTGCCAGCAGCCAAGCACAGGGCCCTGTGGAGGAGCAGTACTTC. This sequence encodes CASSQAQGPVEEQYF. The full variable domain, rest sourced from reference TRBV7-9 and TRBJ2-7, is DTGVSQNPRHKITKRGQNVTFRCDPISEHNRLYWYRQTLGQGPEFLTYFQNEAQLEKSRLLSDRFSAERPKGSFSTLEIQRTEQGDSAMYLCASSQAQGPVEEQYFGPGTRLTVT.

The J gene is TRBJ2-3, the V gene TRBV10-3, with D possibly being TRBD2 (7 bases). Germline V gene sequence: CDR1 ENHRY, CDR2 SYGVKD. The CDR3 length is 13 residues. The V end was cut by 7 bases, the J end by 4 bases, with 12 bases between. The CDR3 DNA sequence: TGTGCCATCACGGGGGGCCGGGCAGATACGCAGTATTTT. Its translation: CAITGGRADTQYF.

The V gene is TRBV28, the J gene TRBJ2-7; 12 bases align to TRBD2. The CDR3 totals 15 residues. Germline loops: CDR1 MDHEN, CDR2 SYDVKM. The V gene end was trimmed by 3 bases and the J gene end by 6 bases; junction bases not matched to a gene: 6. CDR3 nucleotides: TGTGCCAGCAGTTTTTCGACTAGCGGGAGTGGCGAGCAGTACTTC. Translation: CASSFSTSGSGEQYF.

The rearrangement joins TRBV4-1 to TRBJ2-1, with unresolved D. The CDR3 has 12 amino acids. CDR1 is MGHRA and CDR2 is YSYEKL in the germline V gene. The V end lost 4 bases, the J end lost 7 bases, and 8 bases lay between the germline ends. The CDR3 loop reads CASSPTENEQFF. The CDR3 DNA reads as TGCGCCAGCAGCCCAACGGAGAATGAGCAGTTCTTC.

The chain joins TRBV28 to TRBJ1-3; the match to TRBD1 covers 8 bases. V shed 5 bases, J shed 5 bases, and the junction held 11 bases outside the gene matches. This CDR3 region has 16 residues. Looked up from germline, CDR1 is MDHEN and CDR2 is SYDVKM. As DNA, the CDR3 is TGTGCCAGCAGTATCCCCGGGACAGGACGAAGAAACACCATATATTTT. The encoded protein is CASSIPGTGRRNTIYF.

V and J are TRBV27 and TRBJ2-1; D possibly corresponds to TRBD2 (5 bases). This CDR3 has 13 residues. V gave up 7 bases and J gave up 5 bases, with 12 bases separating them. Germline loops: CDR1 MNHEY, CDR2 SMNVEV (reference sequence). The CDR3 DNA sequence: TGTGCCAGCAAGGGAGAGTGGGACAATGAGCAGTTCTTC. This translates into CASKGEWDNEQFF.

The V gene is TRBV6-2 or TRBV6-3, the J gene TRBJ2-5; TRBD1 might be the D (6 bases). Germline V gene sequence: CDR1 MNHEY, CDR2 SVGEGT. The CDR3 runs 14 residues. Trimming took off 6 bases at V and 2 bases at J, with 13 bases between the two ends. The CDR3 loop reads CASSATGTQETQYF. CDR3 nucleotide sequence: TGTGCCAGCAGCGCAACAGGGACACAAGAGACCCAGTACTTC.

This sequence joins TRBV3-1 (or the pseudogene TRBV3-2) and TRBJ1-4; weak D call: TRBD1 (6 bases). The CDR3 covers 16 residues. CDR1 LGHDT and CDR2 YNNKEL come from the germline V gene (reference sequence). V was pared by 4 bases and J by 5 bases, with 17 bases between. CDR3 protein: CASSPWAGANNEKLFF. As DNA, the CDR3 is TGTGCCAGCAGCCCCTGGGCGGGGGCAAACAATGAAAAACTGTTTTTT.

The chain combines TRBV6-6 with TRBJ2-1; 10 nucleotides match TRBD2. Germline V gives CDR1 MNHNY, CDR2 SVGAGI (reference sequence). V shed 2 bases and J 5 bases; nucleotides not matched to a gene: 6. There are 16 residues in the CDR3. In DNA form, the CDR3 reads TGTGCCAGCAGTTACCCTCAGACTAGCGGGCACAATGAGCAGTTCTTC. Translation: CASSYPQTSGHNEQFF.

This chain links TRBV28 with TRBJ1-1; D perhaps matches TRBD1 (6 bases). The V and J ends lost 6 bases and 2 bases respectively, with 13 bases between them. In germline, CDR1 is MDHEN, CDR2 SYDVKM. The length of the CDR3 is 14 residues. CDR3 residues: CASREGGENTEAFF. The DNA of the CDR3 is TGTGCCAGCAGAGAAGGGGGAGAAAACACTGAAGCTTTCTTT.

In DNA form, the CDR3 reads TGCGCCAGCAGCCAAGACTTGAAAGGTTGGAGCGGGGAAGAGACCCAGTACTTC. It is translated as CASSQDLKGWSGEETQYF. V gene TRBV4-3 combines with J gene TRBJ2-5; 7 bases line up with TRBD2. The CDR3 loop spans 18 amino acids. J lost 3 bases, V lost 0 bases, and 13 bases had no gene match. Germline-derived CDR1 and CDR2 are LGHNA and YSLEER.

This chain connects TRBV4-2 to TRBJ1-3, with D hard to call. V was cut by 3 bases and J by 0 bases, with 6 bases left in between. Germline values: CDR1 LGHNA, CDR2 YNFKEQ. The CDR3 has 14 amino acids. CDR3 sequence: CASSHGYSGNTIYF. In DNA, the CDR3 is TGTGCCAGCAGCCACGGGTACTCTGGAAACACCATATATTTT.

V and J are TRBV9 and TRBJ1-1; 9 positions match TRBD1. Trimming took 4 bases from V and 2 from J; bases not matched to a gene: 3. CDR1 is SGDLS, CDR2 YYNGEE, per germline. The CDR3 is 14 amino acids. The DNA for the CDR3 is TGTGCCAGCAGCCCCACAGGGGGCAACACTGAAGCTTTCTTT. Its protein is CASSPTGGNTEAFF.

This CDR3 is CASSLPSGTTTYNEQFF. The CDR3 nucleotides are TGTGCCAGCAGTCTCCCAAGCGGGACAACCACCTACAATGAGCAGTTCTTC. This sequence joins TRBV2 and TRBJ2-1; perhaps TRBD2 as D (7 bases). Germline CDR1 is SNHLY and CDR2 is FYNNEI. Trimming left V 5 bases short and J 2 bases short, with 19 bases between. This CDR3 is 17 amino acids long.

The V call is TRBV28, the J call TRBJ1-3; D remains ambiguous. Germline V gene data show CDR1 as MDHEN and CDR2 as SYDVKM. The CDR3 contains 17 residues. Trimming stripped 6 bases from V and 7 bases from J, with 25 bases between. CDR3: CASSPPDGRRSGNTIYF. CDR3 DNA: TGTGCCAGCAGCCCTCCGGACGGACGTCGCTCGGGGAACACCATATATTTT.

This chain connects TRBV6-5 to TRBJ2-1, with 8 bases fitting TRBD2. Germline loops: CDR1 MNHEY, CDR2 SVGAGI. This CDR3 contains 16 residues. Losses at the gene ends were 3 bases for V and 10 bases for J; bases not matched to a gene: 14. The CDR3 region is CASSYGGLAISREQFF. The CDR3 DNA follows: TGTGCCAGCAGTTATGGAGGACTAGCAATATCCAGGGAGCAGTTCTTC.